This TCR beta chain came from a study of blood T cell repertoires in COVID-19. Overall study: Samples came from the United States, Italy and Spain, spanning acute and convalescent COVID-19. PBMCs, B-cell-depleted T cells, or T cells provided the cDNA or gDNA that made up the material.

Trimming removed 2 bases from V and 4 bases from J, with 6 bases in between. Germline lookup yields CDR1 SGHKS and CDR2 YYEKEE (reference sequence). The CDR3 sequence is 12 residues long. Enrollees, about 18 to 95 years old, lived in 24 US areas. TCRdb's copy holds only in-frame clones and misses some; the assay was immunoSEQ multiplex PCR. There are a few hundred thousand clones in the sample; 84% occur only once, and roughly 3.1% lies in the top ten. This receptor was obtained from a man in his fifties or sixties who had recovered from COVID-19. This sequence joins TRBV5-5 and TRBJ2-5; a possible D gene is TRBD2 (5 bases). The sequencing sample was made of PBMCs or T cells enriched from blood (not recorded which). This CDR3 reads CASSFGVETQYF. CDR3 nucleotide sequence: TGTGCCAGCAGCTTCGGGGTAGAGACCCAGTACTTC.